One sample yielded the 27 T cell receptor beta chains listed below, sequenced in a study of cytomegalovirus exposure and HLA in healthy donors. Primers included in the PCR were 60 Vbeta and 13 Jbeta primers. Generated by immunoSEQ multiplex PCR, the TCRdb table keeps only in-frame clones and is missing some. Altogether about 180,000 clones are present, around four fifths being singletons, with the ten largest covering about 1.9%. The specimen sequenced was PBMCs. The receptors were gathered from a woman in her twenties or thirties in good health and CMV-seronegative.

The chain is built from TRBV6-1 and TRBJ1-3, with D perhaps matching TRBD1 (5 bases). From germline, CDR1 is MNHNS and CDR2 SASEGT. The CDR3 loop spans 14 amino acids. V gave up 4 bases and J gave up 4 bases, with 11 bases separating them. The CDR3 DNA is TGTGCCAGCAGTGCCAGGGTCGACGGAAACACCATATATTTT. Amino acid sequence: CASSARVDGNTIYF.

This clone appeared once. CDR3 bases: TGTGCCAGCCGAATGGGACAGGGTTACAGCACAGATACGCAGTATTTT. Translating gives CASRMGQGYSTDTQYF. The V call is TRBV27, the J call TRBJ2-3, with TRBD1 identical over 9 bases. V trimming: 8 bases; J trimming: 0 bases; junction bases outside the gene matches: 9. This CDR3 contains 16 residues. Germline lookup yields CDR1 MNHEY and CDR2 SMNVEV (reference sequence).

This chain joins TRBV9 and TRBJ1-1; D unresolved. The CDR3 is made up of 13 amino acids. V was clipped by 1 base and J by 10 bases, with 14 bases between them. Germline V gives CDR1 SGDLS, CDR2 YYNGEE. The CDR3 DNA follows: TGTGCCAGCAGCGTATTGGAGAAGGTCGGAGCTTTCTTT. It translates to CASSVLEKVGAFF.

The V and J genes are TRBV4-3 and TRBJ1-2; D not resolved. V shed 3 bases and J shed 2 bases, with 16 bases lying between them. Germline V lookup: CDR1 LGHNA, CDR2 YSLEER. The CDR3 loop spans 16 amino acids. Here the CDR3 reads CASSHRWSSPNYGYTF. DNA of the CDR3: TGCGCCAGCAGCCACCGGTGGAGTTCACCAAACTATGGCTACACCTTC.

The V and J genes are TRBV5-6 and TRBJ2-1; 8 bases agree with TRBD1. CDR1 and CDR2 from the germline V gene are SGHDT and YYEEEE. The trim removed 3 bases at V and 4 bases at J, leaving 9 bases unmatched. The CDR3 consists of 16 residues. CDR3 protein: CASSSLRGQDYNEQFF. CDR3 DNA: TGTGCCAGCAGCTCCCTACGGGGACAGGATTACAATGAGCAGTTCTTC.

This CDR3 is CASSHPQAGTEETQYF. The CDR3, as DNA: TGCGCCAGCAGCCACCCACAGGCAGGAACGGAAGAGACCCAGTACTTC. The J gene is TRBJ2-5, the V gene TRBV4-1, with a tentative D call TRBD1 (5 bases). Germline V CDR1 and CDR2: MGHRA, YSYEKL. This CDR3 is built from 16 residues. V lost 3 bases, J lost 3 bases, and 17 bases lay in between.

This clone was detected a few times. Here the CDR3 DNA reads TGCGCCAGCAGCGTTACCGGGACAGGGAAAAACATTCAGTACTTC. It translates to CASSVTGTGKNIQYF. The V and J genes are TRBV5-1 and TRBJ2-4; 9 nucleotides agree with TRBD1. This CDR3 has 15 amino acids. Germline loops: CDR1 SGHRS, CDR2 YFSETQ. The V segment lost 4 bases and the J segment 4 bases; nucleotides outside the gene matches: 6. Looking up the rest from reference TRBV5-1 and TRBJ2-4 gives the full variable domain: KAGVTQTPRYLIKTRGQQVTLSCSPISGHRSVSWYQQTPGQGLQFLFEYFSETQRNKGNFPGRFSGRQFSNSRSEMNVSTLELGDSALYLCASSVTGTGKNIQYFGAGTRLSVL.

J is TRBJ2-7 and V is TRBV10-3, with 8 bases fitting TRBD1. Trimming cost V 5 bases and J 2 bases; bases outside gene matches: 14. This CDR3 is built from 17 residues. The germline gives CDR1 ENHRY, CDR2 SYGVKD. CDR3 sequence reads: CAISSFTQGAETYEQYF. The CDR3 bases are TGTGCCATCAGTTCCTTTACCCAGGGGGCTGAAACCTACGAGCAGTACTTC.

The chain carries TRBV27 and TRBJ2-5; TRBD2 matches at 7 bases. The CDR3 contains 14 residues. J gave up 5 bases and V 2 bases, and 5 bases lay outside the gene matches. The germline CDR1 and CDR2 sequences are MNHEY and SMNVEV (reference sequence). This chain's CDR3 is CASSLVGGRETQYF. CDR3 DNA sequence: TGTGCCAGCAGTTTAGTGGGGGGGAGGGAGACCCAGTACTTC.

V usage is TRBV6-6 and J usage is TRBJ1-4; the D gene is possibly TRBD1 (6 bases). V dropped 6 bases and J dropped 3 bases, with 11 bases sitting between them. Germline V CDR1 and CDR2: MNHNY, SVGAGI (reference sequence). The CDR3 runs 14 residues. The CDR3 sequence is CASSPGEPNEKLFF. Here the CDR3 DNA reads TGTGCCAGCAGCCCAGGGGAACCTAATGAAAAACTGTTTTTT.

The chain combines TRBV30 with TRBJ2-7; TRBD1 matches 8 bases. With V trimmed by 5 bases and J by 7 bases, 4 bases remained unmatched. The length of the CDR3 is 11 residues. The germline gives CDR1 GTSNPN, CDR2 SVGIG (reference sequence). The CDR3 bases are TGTGCCTGGCAGGGGGCGAGGGAGCAGTACTTC. Its protein product is CAWQGAREQYF.

This chain links TRBV7-2 with TRBJ1-2; no clear D. Per germline, CDR1 SGHTA and CDR2 FQGNSA. V dropped 5 bases and J dropped 7 bases, with 11 bases sitting between them. This CDR3 is built from 12 residues. CDR3 coding DNA: TGTGCCAGCAGCGAGGATGAGGTTGGCTACACCTTC. Translating gives CASSEDEVGYTF.

V usage is TRBV7-9 and J usage is TRBJ1-2; 9 nucleotides match TRBD1. Germline CDR1 is SEHNR and CDR2 is FQNEAQ (reference sequence). V lost 3 bases and J lost 0; bases outside the gene matches: 11. There are 18 residues in the CDR3. CDR3 DNA sequence: TGTGCCAGCAGCTTGTATCCCGGGACAGGGATTTCTAACTATGGCTACACCTTC. Its translation is CASSLYPGTGISNYGYTF.

CDR3 DNA sequence: TGCGCCAGCAGTGAGTCTGACCCACAACTAGGCTATGGCTACACCTTC. Protein: CASSESDPQLGYGYTF. The chain employs TRBV10-1 and TRBJ1-2; D gene ambiguous. Germline V gene data show CDR1 as WNHNN and CDR2 as SYGVQD (reference sequence). The CDR3 sequence is 16 residues long. Trimming removed 0 bases from V and 4 bases from J, with 15 bases in between.

J is TRBJ1-1 and V is TRBV7-2, with TRBD1 identical over 8 bases. This CDR3 is 16 amino acids long. Per germline, CDR1 SGHTA and CDR2 FQGNSA. Germline trimming cut 5 bases from V and 3 bases from J; bases unmatched to any gene: 11. DNA of the CDR3: TGTGCCAGCAGCAAAAGGACAGGGCGGATGTACACTGAAGCTTTCTTT. It encodes CASSKRTGRMYTEAFF.

There are a few counts of this clone. V usage is TRBV10-2 and J usage is TRBJ1-2; 8 bases match TRBD1. This CDR3 is built from 14 residues. V shed 6 bases and J 5 bases; nucleotides not matched to a gene: 8. Per germline, CDR1 WSHSY and CDR2 SAAADI. CDR3 protein: CASRRDRRTYGYTF. The CDR3 nucleotides are TGCGCCAGCAGACGGGACAGGAGAACATATGGCTACACCTTC.

The chain links TRBV5-1 to TRBJ2-1, with D tentatively TRBD2 (6 bases). With 0 bases removed from V and 0 bases from J, the gap between germline ends came to 10 bases. The CDR3 consists of 16 residues. Germline V CDR1 and CDR2: SGHRS, YFSETQ. The CDR3 DNA is TGCGCCAGCAGCTTGGCCGGAGGGAGCTCCTACAATGAGCAGTTCTTC. Protein: CASSLAGGSSYNEQFF. Full variable domain (rest looked up from reference TRBV5-1 and TRBJ2-1): KAGVTQTPRYLIKTRGQQVTLSCSPISGHRSVSWYQQTPGQGLQFLFEYFSETQRNKGNFPGRFSGRQFSNSRSEMNVSTLELGDSALYLCASSLAGGSSYNEQFFGPGTRLTVL.

CDR3 protein: CASSFETGGSYEQYF. CDR3 nucleotides: TGTGCCAGCAGCTTTGAGACAGGGGGCTCCTACGAGCAGTACTTC. The V gene is TRBV5-6, the J gene TRBJ2-7; 9 nucleotides agree with TRBD1. V was pared by 2 bases and J by 0 bases, with 3 bases of the junction left unmatched. CDR1 SGHDT and CDR2 YYEEEE come from the germline V gene. This CDR3 contains 15 residues.

The chain employs TRBV14 and TRBJ2-3; possible D gene TRBD1, 6 bases. V was trimmed by 5 bases and J by 1 base, leaving 13 bases between them. Germline CDR1 reads SGHDN; CDR2 reads FVKESK. The CDR3 length is 15 residues. The CDR3 is CASSIQGGGTDTQYF. In DNA, the CDR3 is TGTGCCAGCAGCATACAGGGTGGGGGCACAGATACGCAGTATTTT. Complete variable domain (other parts from reference TRBV14 and TRBJ2-3): EAGVTQFPSHSVIEKGQTVTLRCDPISGHDNLYWYRRVMGKEIKFLLHFVKESKQDESGMPNNRFLAERTGGTYSTLKVQPAELEDSGVYFCASSIQGGGTDTQYFGPGTRLTVL.

This chain uses TRBV5-1 with TRBJ2-2; 9 bases are shared with TRBD1. Per germline, CDR1 SGHRS and CDR2 YFSETQ. After removal of 0 bases from V and 0 bases from J, the junction contained 12 bases not matched to a gene. The CDR3 length is 20 residues. CDR3 DNA sequence: TGCGCCAGCAGCTTGGCCCGGTGGGACAGGGCGCCAACGAACACCGGGGAGCTGTTTTTT. The encoded protein is CASSLARWDRAPTNTGELFF.

V is TRBV5-1 and J is TRBJ1-2; the D is unclear. CDR3 length equals 14 residues. V lost 0 bases and J 1 base, leaving 7 bases between the germline ends. The V gene's germline CDR1 is SGHRS and CDR2 YFSETQ. CDR3 in amino acids: CASSLDPSNYGYTF. CDR3 coding DNA: TGCGCCAGCAGCTTGGATCCCAGTAACTATGGCTACACCTTC.

The rearrangement joins TRBV19 to TRBJ2-3; D is uncertain. V shed 1 base and J shed 2 bases, with 10 bases lying between them. The CDR3 length is 15 residues. Germline V gene lookup returns CDR1 LNHDA and CDR2 SQIVND (reference sequence). CDR3 in DNA: TGTGCCAGTAGTATAGCTTCTGTGGCCACAGATACGCAGTATTTT. Protein sequence: CASSIASVATDTQYF.

This clone was observed once. The chain links TRBV4-1 to TRBJ2-7, with TRBD2 matching over 12 bases. Germline V gives CDR1 MGHRA, CDR2 YSYEKL. This CDR3 has 18 amino acids. Germline trimming cut 1 base from V and 3 bases from J; bases unmatched to any gene: 10. The CDR3 sequence is CASSQGGLAGGRLYEQYF. The CDR3 DNA sequence: TGCGCCAGCAGCCAAGGCGGTCTAGCGGGGGGGCGACTCTACGAGCAGTACTTC.

This chain links TRBV19 with TRBJ1-2, with D uncertain. Germline V gene sequence: CDR1 LNHDA, CDR2 SQIVND (reference sequence). This CDR3 has 13 amino acids. V lost 4 bases and J 6 bases, leaving 12 bases between the germline ends. The CDR3 coding sequence is TGTGCCAGTAGTAAAAGCGAGCAGAATGGCTACACCTTC. Translating it yields CASSKSEQNGYTF.

The chain joins TRBV6-1 to TRBJ2-7; 9 nucleotides line up with TRBD2. V shed 6 bases and J 4 bases; nucleotides not matched to a gene: 10. This CDR3 has 15 residues. Germline CDR1 and CDR2: MNHNS and SASEGT. CDR3 sequence (DNA): TGTGCCAGCAGGAAGGCTAGCGGGGAGCGTTACGAGCAGTACTTC. Residues: CASRKASGERYEQYF.

This clone showed up just a few times. The chain links TRBV15 to TRBJ2-3; D is possibly TRBD1 (6 bases). Germline lookup yields CDR1 LNHNV and CDR2 YYDKDF (reference sequence). The V and J ends lost 3 bases and 4 bases respectively, with 14 bases between them. This CDR3 region has 15 residues. The CDR3 DNA sequence: TGTGCCACCAGCAGCGAAGTAGGGGGTGCAGATACGCAGTATTTT. Translated: CATSSEVGGADTQYF.

The chain is built from TRBV5-1 and TRBJ1-4; D gene uncertain. With 4 bases removed from V and 7 bases from J, the gap between germline ends came to 14 bases. CDR3 length: 14 amino acids. Germline V lookup: CDR1 SGHRS, CDR2 YFSETQ. For the CDR3, the DNA is TGCGCCAGCAGCACCCTCTCGGTTAGTGAAAAACTGTTTTTT. Translation: CASSTLSVSEKLFF.